This TCR beta chain emerged from a study of blood T cells in healthy people across ages (dated by TCRdb to between 2014 and 2017). About the full investigation: In model experiments, template switching captured about one uniquely barcoded TCR beta cDNA molecule for every two T cells. Age-related changes in TCR beta repertoire diversity were measured in the study by deep sequencing normalized with unique cDNA molecular identifiers. The donors were divided into four age groups: young (average approximately 15 years), middle-aged (about 40), aged (about 60) and long-lived (nearly 85). To avoid experimental bias, donors of different ages were distributed randomly across sequencing lanes. Using the same blood draw, the study looked at two additional independent replicas of 1 million unique cDNA reads for two donors, one aged 18 to 30 and the other aged 80 or older. General study outcomes and caveats: The long-lived group showed more naive CD4+ T cells, fewer expanded clones and increased TCR diversity than the aged group, suggesting age selection. Conclusive comparison of naive and antigen-experienced compartments was prevented by the profiling of bulk unsorted PBMCs. Observed TCR beta diversity correlated strongly with the percentage of naive T cells measured by flow cytometry. As age increased, observed TCR beta diversity per million T cells dropped in a roughly linear way, and a significant reduction was already evident by age roughly 40. Because the CMV infection status of the donors was unknown, age-related changes in expanded clonotypes may potentially have been confounded. Estimates of total diversity from one million sequenced T cells were regarded as lower bounds and underestimates.

Receptor amplification or capture employed 5' RACE. The listed sequencing device is Illumina HiSeq 2500. A second about 7 to 12 cycle PCR used a sample-barcoded 5' primer and a J-beta primer mix. A template-switch 5' adaptor carrying 12 random nucleotides introduced a unique molecular identifier onto each TCR beta cDNA molecule. Each sample yielded at least 3 million CDR3-containing paired-end reads. First-strand cDNA synthesis was performed from all RNA using the Mint cDNA synthesis kit, with priming by a TRBC-specific oligonucleotide. Following uracil-DNA glycosylase treatment, a first 18-cycle PCR with universal primers M1SS and BC2_uni_R was performed on all cDNA. Under the source paper's analysis protocol: Normalization of each sample was performed by random selection of 1 million high-quality reads, each carrying a distinct molecular identifier. Instead of being binned into consensus sequences, reads that shared molecular identifiers were thrown out. MiTCR, set to a Q25 quality threshold and the strictest error-elimination algorithm, was used for CDR3 identification, clonotype clustering and error correction. A nonparametric unseen species model using Euler transformation provided a lower-bound estimate of total TCR beta diversity. TCRdb reworked the public reads: Q25 trimming with fastp, MiXCR clone assembly, productive beta chains retained. Every CDR3 protein is listed once, alongside the most common genes and DNA of its rows. TCRdb's processing, not the authors', yielded these V and J calls. The sample table records about 1.7 million distinct CDR3 sequences; approximately 28% of these occur just once. Around 7.7% of the sample belongs to the ten largest clones.

Donors were approximately 42 systemically healthy Caucasian individuals from Russia aged roughly 6 to 95 years. Ten milliliters of peripheral blood were drawn from each donor into EDTA-treated Vacutainer tubes. PBMCs were isolated by Ficoll-Paque density-gradient centrifugation, with at least 7 million obtained per sample. Total RNA was extracted from PBMCs with Trizol reagent, with at least 5.5 micrograms obtained per sample. Naive CD45RAhigh/CD27high T cell percentages were measured by flow cytometry on a PBMC aliquot from every donor. As to this clonotype: The target of this receptor is not known. Base quality data are lacking; no much larger clone is found one base away.

Input material: blood. This receptor was identified in a woman aged 25 to 39 in good health.

In nucleotide form, the sequence is TGCGCCAGCAGCCTGGACAGCTGGGAGACCCAGTACTTC. This yields the protein CASSLDSWETQYF. The chain joins TRBV5-1 to TRBJ2-5; D gene: possibly TRBD1, on 6 matching bases. Looking up the germline V gene yields CDR1 SGHRS and CDR2 YFSETQ. Trimming removed 4 bases from V and 5 bases from J, leaving 12 bases between the germline ends. The CDR3 goes from the cysteine to the phenylalanine over 13 residues. The kept DNA is CDR3 alone, 39 bases in frame from the first base.